This record covers a single T cell receptor (beta chain). Its antigen remains unknown. V lost 6 bases, J lost 5 bases, and 6 bases stayed unmatched. This CDR3 contains 14 residues. Per the germline V gene, CDR1 is ENHRY and CDR2 is SYGVKD. Use of 60 Vbeta and 13 Jbeta primers characterized the PCR. Clones were sequenced by immunoSEQ multiplex PCR, and TCRdb holds only the in-frame ones, with some missing. Here the sample spans approximately 140,000 clones, 65% to 85% being singletons. These data come from a study of cytomegalovirus exposure and HLA in healthy donors. Study findings and constraints: Another analysis was done later, and it associated over 15,000 TCR beta sequences with HLA alleles at 0.05 false discovery rate. A later analysis reported that several of the most significant clusters appeared to be linked to common viral pathogens, among them Epstein-Barr virus.

Material: PBMCs. V usage is TRBV10-3 and J usage is TRBJ2-4; TRBD2 aligns across 8 bases. The receptor comes from a woman under 30 in good health and CMV-seronegative. The CDR3 sequence: CAIRRAGDENIQYF. CDR3 coding DNA: TGTGCCATCAGGCGAGCGGGAGACGAAAACATTCAGTACTTC.